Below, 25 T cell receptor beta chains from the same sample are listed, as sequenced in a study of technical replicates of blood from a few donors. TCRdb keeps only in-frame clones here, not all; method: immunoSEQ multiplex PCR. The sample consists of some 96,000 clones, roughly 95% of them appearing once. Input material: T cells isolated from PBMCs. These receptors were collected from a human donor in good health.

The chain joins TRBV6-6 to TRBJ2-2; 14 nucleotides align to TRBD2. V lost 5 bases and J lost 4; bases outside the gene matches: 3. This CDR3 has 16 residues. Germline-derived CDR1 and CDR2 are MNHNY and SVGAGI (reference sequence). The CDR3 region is CASSGTSGGLTGELFF. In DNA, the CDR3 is TGTGCCAGCAGTGGGACTAGCGGGGGCCTCACCGGGGAGCTGTTTTTT.

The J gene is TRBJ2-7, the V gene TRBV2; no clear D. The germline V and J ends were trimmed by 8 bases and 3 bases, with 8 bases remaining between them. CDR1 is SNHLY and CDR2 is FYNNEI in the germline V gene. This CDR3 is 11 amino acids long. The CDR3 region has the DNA TGTGCCAGCGCACTCCACTACGAGCAGTACTTC. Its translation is CASALHYEQYF.

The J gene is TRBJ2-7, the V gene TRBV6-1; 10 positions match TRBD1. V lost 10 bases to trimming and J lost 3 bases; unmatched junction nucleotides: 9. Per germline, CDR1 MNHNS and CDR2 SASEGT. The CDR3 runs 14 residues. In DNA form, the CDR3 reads TGTGCCAAAATATTCCGGGACAGGGGCTACGAGCAGTACTTC. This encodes CAKIFRDRGYEQYF.

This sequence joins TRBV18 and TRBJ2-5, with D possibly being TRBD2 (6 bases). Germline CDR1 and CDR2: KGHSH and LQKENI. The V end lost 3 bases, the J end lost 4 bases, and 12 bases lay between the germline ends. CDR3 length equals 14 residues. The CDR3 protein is CASSPLRGGETQYF. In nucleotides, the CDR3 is TGTGCCAGCTCACCTCTTAGGGGAGGAGAGACCCAGTACTTC. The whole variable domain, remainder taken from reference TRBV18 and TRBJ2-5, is NAGVMQNPRHLVRRRGQEARLRCSPMKGHSHVYWYRQLPEEGLKFMVYLQKENIIDESGMPKERFSAEFPKEGPSILRIQQVVRGDSAAYFCASSPLRGGETQYFGPGTRLLVL.

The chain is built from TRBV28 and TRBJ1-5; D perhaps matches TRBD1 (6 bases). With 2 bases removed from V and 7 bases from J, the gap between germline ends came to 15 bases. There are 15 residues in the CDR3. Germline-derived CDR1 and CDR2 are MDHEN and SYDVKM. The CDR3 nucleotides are TGTGCCAGCAGTTTAGTAACAGGGCTGTGGCAGCCCCAGCATTTT. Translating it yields CASSLVTGLWQPQHF.

CDR3 bases: TGTGCCAGTAGTATGAGAAGACTAGCGGACAATGAGCAGTTCTTC. This gives the protein CASSMRRLADNEQFF. The chain links TRBV19 to TRBJ2-1, with 9 bases fitting TRBD2. Germline CDR1 is LNHDA and CDR2 is SQIVND (reference sequence). Trimming at V came to 3 bases and at J to 5 bases, leaving 5 bases not matched to a gene. This CDR3 contains 15 residues.

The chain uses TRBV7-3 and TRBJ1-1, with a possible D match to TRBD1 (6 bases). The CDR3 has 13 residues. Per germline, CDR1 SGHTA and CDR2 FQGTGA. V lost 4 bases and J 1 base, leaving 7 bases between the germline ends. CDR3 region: CASSSGANTEAFF. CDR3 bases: TGTGCCAGCAGCTCAGGGGCGAACACTGAAGCTTTCTTT.

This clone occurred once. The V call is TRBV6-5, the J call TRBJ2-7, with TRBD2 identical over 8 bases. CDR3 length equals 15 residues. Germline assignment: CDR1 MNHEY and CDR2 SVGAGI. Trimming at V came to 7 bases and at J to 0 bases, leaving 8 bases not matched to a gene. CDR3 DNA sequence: TGTGCCAGCACCGCACCAGCGGGAGTCTCCTACGAGCAGTACTTC. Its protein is CASTAPAGVSYEQYF.

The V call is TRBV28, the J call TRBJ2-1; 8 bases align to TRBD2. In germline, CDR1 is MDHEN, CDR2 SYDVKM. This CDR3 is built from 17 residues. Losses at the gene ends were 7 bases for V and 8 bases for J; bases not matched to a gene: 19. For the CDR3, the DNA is TGTGCCAGCATCCCCTCACGCTTCCTTGGACTAGCTCATGAGCAGTTCTTC. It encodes CASIPSRFLGLAHEQFF.

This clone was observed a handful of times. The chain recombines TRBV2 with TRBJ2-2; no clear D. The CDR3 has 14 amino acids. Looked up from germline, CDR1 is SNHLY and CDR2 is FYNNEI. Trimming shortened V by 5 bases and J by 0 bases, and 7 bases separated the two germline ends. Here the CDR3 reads CASSMRANTGELFF. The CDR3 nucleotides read TGTGCCAGCAGTATGCGCGCGAACACCGGGGAGCTGTTTTTT.

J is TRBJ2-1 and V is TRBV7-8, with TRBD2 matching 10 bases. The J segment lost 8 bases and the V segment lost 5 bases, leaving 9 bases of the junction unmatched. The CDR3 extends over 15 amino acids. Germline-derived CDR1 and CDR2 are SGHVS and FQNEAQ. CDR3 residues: CASSPESGRGYEQFF. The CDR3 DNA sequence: TGTGCCAGCAGCCCGGAGAGCGGGAGGGGTTATGAGCAGTTCTTC.

The CDR3 loop is CASSSSRGNTEAFF. The CDR3 bases are TGTGCCAGCAGCTCAAGTAGGGGGAACACTGAAGCTTTCTTT. The rearrangement links TRBV7-9 to TRBJ1-1; D might be TRBD1 (5 bases). V was shortened by 4 bases and J by 1 base, with 10 bases between the two germline ends. Germline CDR1 reads SEHNR; CDR2 reads FQNEAQ (reference sequence). The CDR3 is 14 residues long.

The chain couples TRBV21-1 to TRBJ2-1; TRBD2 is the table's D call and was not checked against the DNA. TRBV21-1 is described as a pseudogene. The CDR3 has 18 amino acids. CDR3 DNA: TGTGCCAGCATCCGTCCAGGACTAGCGGGATCTTGTTACAATGAGCAGTTCTTC. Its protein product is CASIRPGLAGSCYNEQFF.

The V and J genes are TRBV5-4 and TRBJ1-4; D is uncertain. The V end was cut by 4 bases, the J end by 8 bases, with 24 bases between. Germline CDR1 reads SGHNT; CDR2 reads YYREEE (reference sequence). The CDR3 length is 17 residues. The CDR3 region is CASSQVRASVPGEKLFF. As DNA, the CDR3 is TGTGCCAGCAGCCAAGTGAGGGCGTCGGTACCTGGGGAAAAACTGTTTTTT.

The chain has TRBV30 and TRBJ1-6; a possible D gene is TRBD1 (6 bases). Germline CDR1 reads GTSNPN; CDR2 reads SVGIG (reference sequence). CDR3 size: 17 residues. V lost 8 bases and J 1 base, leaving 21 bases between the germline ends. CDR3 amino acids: CALRGGLGGSYNSPLHF. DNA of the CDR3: TGTGCCCTTCGGGGGGGGCTTGGAGGGTCCTATAATTCACCCCTCCACTTT.

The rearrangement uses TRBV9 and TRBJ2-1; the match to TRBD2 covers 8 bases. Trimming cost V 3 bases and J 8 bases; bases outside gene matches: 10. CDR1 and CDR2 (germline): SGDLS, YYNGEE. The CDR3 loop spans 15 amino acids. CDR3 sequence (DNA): TGTGCCAGCAGCGAGTCCGGGACTAGAGTCCATGAGCAGTTCTTC. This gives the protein CASSESGTRVHEQFF.

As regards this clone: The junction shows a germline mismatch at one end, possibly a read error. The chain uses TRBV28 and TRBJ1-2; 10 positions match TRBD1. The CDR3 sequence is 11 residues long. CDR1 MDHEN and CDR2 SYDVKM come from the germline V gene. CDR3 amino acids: CASSPTGGESF. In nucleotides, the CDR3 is TGTGCCAGCAGTCCGACAGGGGGCGAGTCCTTC.

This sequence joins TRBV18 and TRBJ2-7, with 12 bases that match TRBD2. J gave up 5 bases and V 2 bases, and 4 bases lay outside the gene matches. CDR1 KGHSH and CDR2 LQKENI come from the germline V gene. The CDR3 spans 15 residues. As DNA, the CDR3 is TGTGCCAGCTCACCATATCGGACTAGCGGGAACGAGCAGTACTTC. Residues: CASSPYRTSGNEQYF. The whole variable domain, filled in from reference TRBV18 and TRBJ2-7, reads NAGVMQNPRHLVRRRGQEARLRCSPMKGHSHVYWYRQLPEEGLKFMVYLQKENIIDESGMPKERFSAEFPKEGPSILRIQQVVRGDSAAYFCASSPYRTSGNEQYFGPGTRLTVT.

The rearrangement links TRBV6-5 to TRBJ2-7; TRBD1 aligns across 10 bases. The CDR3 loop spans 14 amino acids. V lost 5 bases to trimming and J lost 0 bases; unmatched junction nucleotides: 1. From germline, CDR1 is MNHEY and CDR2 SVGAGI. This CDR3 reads CASSRDRGSYEQYF. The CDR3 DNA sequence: TGTGCCAGCAGTCGGGACAGGGGCTCCTACGAGCAGTACTTC.

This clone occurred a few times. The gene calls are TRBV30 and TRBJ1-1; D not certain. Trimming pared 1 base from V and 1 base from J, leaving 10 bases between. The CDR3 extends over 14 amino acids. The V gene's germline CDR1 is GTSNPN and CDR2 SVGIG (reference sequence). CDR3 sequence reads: CAWSDEGRNTEAFF. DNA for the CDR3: TGTGCCTGGAGTGATGAGGGCAGGAACACTGAAGCTTTCTTT.

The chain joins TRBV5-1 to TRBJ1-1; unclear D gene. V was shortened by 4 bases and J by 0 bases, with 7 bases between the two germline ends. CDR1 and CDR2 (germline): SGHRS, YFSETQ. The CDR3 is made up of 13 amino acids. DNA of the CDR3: TGCGCCAGCAGCCCCCGGGTGAACACTGAAGCTTTCTTT. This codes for CASSPRVNTEAFF.

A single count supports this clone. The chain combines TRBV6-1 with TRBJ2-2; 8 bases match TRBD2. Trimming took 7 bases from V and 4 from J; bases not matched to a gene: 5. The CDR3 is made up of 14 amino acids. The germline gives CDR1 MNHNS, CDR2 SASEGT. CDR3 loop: CASNPGGATGELFF. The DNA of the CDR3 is TGTGCCAGCAACCCGGGGGGGGCCACCGGGGAGCTGTTTTTT.

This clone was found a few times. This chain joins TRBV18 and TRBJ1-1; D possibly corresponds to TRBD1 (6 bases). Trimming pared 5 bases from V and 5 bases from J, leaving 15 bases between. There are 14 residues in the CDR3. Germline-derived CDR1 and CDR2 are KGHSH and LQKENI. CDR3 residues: CASSGGAEGTEAFF. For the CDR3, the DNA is TGTGCCAGCTCAGGGGGCGCGGAAGGGACTGAAGCTTTCTTT. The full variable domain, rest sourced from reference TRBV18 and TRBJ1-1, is NAGVMQNPRHLVRRRGQEARLRCSPMKGHSHVYWYRQLPEEGLKFMVYLQKENIIDESGMPKERFSAEFPKEGPSILRIQQVVRGDSAAYFCASSGGAEGTEAFFGQGTRLTVV.

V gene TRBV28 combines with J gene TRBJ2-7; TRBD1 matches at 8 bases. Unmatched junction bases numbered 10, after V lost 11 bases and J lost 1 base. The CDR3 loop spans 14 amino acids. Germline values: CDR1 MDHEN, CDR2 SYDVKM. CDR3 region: CAVMQTGESYEQYF. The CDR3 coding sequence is TGTGCCGTCATGCAGACAGGGGAGTCCTACGAGCAGTACTTC.

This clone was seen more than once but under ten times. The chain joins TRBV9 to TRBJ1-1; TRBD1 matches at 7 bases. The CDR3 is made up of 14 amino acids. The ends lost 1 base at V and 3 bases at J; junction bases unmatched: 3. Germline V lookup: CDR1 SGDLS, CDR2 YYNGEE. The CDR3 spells CASSVSTGYTEAFF. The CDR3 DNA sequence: TGTGCCAGCAGCGTATCGACAGGGTACACTGAAGCTTTCTTT. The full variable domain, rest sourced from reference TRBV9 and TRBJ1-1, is DSGVTQTPKHLITATGQRVTLRCSPRSGDLSVYWYQQSLDQGLQFLIQYYNGEERAKGNILERFSAQQFPDLHSELNLSSLELGDSALYFCASSVSTGYTEAFFGQGTRLTVV.